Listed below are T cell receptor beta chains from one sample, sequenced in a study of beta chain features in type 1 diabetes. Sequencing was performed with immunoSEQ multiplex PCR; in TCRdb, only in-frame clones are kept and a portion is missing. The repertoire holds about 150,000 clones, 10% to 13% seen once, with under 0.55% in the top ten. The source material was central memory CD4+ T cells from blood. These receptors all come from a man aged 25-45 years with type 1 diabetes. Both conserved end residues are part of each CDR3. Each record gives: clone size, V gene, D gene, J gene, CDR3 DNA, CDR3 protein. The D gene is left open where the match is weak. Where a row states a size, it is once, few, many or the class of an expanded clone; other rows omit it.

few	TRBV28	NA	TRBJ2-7	TGTGCCAGCAGCCCCAGGCCTACCTACGAGCAGTACTTC	CASSPRPTYEQYF
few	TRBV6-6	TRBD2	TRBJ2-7	TGTGCCAGCAGTTACCAGTCTAGCGGGAACCACGAGCAGTACTTC	CASSYQSSGNHEQYF
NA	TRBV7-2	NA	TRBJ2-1	TGTGCCAGCAGTCAAGCCTACGATTACAATGAGCAGTTCTTC	CASSQAYDYNEQFF
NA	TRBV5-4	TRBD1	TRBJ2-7	TGTGCCAGCAGTTCGTTTATGACAGGGGGGGCCGAGCAGTACTTC	CASSSFMTGGAEQYF
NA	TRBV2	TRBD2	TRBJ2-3	TGTGCCAGCAGTGACTGGACTAGCAGACCAGATACGCAGTATTTT	CASSDWTSRPDTQYF
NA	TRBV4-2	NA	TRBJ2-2	TGTGCCAGCAGCCAAGAAGTTGCGGCGAACACCGGGGAGCTGTTTTTT	CASSQEVAANTGELFF
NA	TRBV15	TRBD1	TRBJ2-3	TGTGCCACCAGCAGAGCACAGGGGGTTTCAGATACGCAGTATTTT	CATSRAQGVSDTQYF
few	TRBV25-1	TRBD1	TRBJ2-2	TGTGCCAGCAGTGACCCCAGGGGGCCCGGGGAGCTGTTTTTT	CASSDPRGPGELFF
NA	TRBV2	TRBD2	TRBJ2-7	TGTGCCAGGACTAGCCTCGAGCAGTACTTC	CARTSLEQYF
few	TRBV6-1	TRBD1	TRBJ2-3	TGTGCCAGCAGTGTGACAGGGGATACAGATACGCAGTATTTT	CASSVTGDTDTQYF
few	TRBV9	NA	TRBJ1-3	TGTGCCAGCAGCGTTCAGACTGACTCTGGAAACACCATATATTTT	CASSVQTDSGNTIYF
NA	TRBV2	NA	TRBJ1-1	TGTGCCAGCAGTGACATAGCTCACATGAACACTGAAGCTTTCTTT	CASSDIAHMNTEAFF
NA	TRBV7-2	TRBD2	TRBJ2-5	TGTGCCAGCAGCTTTGCTAGCGGACAAGAGACCCAGTACTTC	CASSFASGQETQYF
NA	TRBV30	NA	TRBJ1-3	TGTGCCTGTCTCCCCCGGGGCTCTGGAAACACCATATATTTT	CACLPRGSGNTIYF
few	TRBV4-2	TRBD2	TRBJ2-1	TGTGCCAGCAGCCAAGCGACTAGCGGGAGCTACAATGAGCAGTTCTTC	CASSQATSGSYNEQFF
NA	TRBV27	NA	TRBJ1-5	TGTGCCAGCAGTTCGACAGATCAGCCCCAGCATTTT	CASSSTDQPQHF
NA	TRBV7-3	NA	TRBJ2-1	TGTGCCAGCAGCCCTAGCTCCTACAATGAGCAGTTCTTC	CASSPSSYNEQFF
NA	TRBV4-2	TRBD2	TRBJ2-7	TGTGCCAGCAGCCCTAGCGGGGCCGTCTACGAGCAGTACTTC	CASSPSGAVYEQYF
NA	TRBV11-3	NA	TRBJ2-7	TGTGCCAGCAGCTTAGATCCCCAGGGAGAGCAGTACTTC	CASSLDPQGEQYF
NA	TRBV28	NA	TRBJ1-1	TGTGCCAGCACCTGGGAGGGGAAAAGGCCTGAAGCTTTCTTT	CASTWEGKRPEAFF
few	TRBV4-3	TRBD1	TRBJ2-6	TGCGCCAGCACACCAAAGGACAGGGCTGGGGCCAACGTCCTGACTTTC	CASTPKDRAGANVLTF
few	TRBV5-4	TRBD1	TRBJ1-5	TGTGCCAGCAGCTTGGGTGGGACAGAAGATCAGCCCCAGCATTTT	CASSLGGTEDQPQHF
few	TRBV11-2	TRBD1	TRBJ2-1	TGTGCCAGCAGCTTGCTTGGGCACAGGGACAGCCCGTGGTTCTTC	CASSLLGHRDSPWFF
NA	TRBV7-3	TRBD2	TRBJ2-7	TGTGCCAGCAGCTTAACAAGTGCTAGCGGGTTATACGAGCAGTACTTC	CASSLTSASGLYEQYF
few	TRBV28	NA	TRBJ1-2	TGTGCCAGCAGTTTAATTGGCAGCTATGGCTACACCTTC	CASSLIGSYGYTF
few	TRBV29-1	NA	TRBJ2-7	TGCAGCGTCGTACAGGAATACGAGCAGTACTTC	CSVVQEYEQYF
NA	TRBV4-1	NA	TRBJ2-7	TGCGCCAGCAGCCATAACAGTGAGGGCGGTAAGCAGTACTTC	CASSHNSEGGKQYF
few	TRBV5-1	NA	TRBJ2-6	TGCGCCAGCAGCTTGTATAACCAGGGCTCTGGGGCCAACGTCCTGACTTTC	CASSLYNQGSGANVLTF
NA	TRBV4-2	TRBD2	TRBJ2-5	TGTGCCAGCAGCCACACGCAGGCTAGCGGGAAGATGGAGACCCAGTACTTC	CASSHTQASGKMETQYF
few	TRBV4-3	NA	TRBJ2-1	TGCGCCAGCAGCCAAGCCAAGCTAGGCGGTGAGCAGTTCTTC	CASSQAKLGGEQFF
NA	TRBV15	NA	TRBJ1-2	TGTGCCACCAGCAGAGATTTACAGGATCTTGGCTACACCTTC	CATSRDLQDLGYTF
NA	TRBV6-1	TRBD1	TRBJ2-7	TGTGCCAGCAGTTTCCTTGACAGGGGAGCCTACGAGCAGTACTTC	CASSFLDRGAYEQYF
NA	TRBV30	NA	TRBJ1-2	TGTGCCTGGAGTCCTCCCTCCACTTATGGCTACACCTTC	CAWSPPSTYGYTF